A selection of T cell receptor beta chains follows, all from one sample in a study of blood T cell repertoires in COVID-19. Clones were sequenced by immunoSEQ multiplex PCR, and TCRdb holds only the in-frame ones, with some missing. The table records approximately 80,000 clones, 78% of them present only once. The sequencing sample was made of peripheral blood. These receptors were taken from a human donor in a cohort sampled during active COVID-19. The CDR3 runs from the conserved cysteine through the conserved F or W. The D gene is left open where the match is weak. Only some rows state a clone size, as once, few, many or a class for expanded clones.

>TRBJ1-2|.|TRBV29-1|.
CSVRYGYTF
TGCAGCGTTCGTTATGGCTACACCTTC
>TRBJ2-7|.|TRBV2|.
CASGARQATYEQYF
TGTGCCAGCGGCGCCCGACAGGCAACCTACGAGCAGTACTTC
>TRBJ1-1|.|TRBV7-9|.
CASSYDWEAFF
TGTGCCAGCAGTTACGACTGGGAAGCTTTCTTT
>TRBJ2-5|.|TRBV24-1|.
CATSDFKRTASETQYF
TGTGCCACCAGTGATTTTAAGCGGACGGCGTCCGAGACCCAGTACTTC
>TRBJ1-2|.|TRBV28|TRBD1
CASSINPATGLLYYGYTF
TGTGCCAGCAGTATAAACCCCGCGACAGGGCTTCTGTACTATGGCTACACCTTC
>TRBJ1-1|few|TRBV11-3|.
CASSLGGGATEAFF
TGTGCCAGCAGCTTAGGAGGAGGGGCGACTGAAGCTTTCTTT
>TRBJ1-1|many|TRBV19|TRBD1
CASSPGTGGSNTEAFF
TGTGCCAGTAGCCCCGGGACAGGCGGATCGAACACTGAAGCTTTCTTT
>TRBJ2-1|few|TRBV11-3|.
CASSSDKDEQFF
TGTGCCAGCAGCTCGGACAAAGATGAGCAGTTCTTC
>TRBJ2-3|.|TRBV9|.
CASSNRQLTDTQYF
TGTGCCAGCAGCAACCGACAGCTTACAGATACGCAGTATTTT
>TRBJ1-2|.|TRBV18|.
CASSLGLTGQGYGYTF
TGTGCCAGCTCACTTGGGCTAACTGGCCAGGGCTATGGCTACACCTTC
>TRBJ2-3|.|TRBV5-6|.
CASSPKDGVSTDTQYF
TGTGCCAGCAGCCCGAAGGACGGGGTAAGCACAGATACGCAGTATTTT
>TRBJ2-5|.|TRBV29-1|TRBD2
CSVEPGLGQETQYF
TGCAGCGTTGAACCGGGACTAGGGCAAGAGACCCAGTACTTC
>TRBJ2-2|.|TRBV3-1/TRBV3-2|.
CASSPGRLSLLDTGELFF
TGTGCCAGCAGCCCCGGAAGACTATCCCTACTCGACACCGGGGAGCTGTTTTTT
>TRBJ2-2|.|TRBV5-5|TRBD2
CASSLISGDYGELFF
TGTGCCAGCAGCTTGATTAGCGGGGATTACGGGGAGCTGTTTTTT
>TRBJ2-1|.|TRBV11-3|.
CASSSPPGLLTRAHEQFF
TGTGCCAGCAGCTCGCCCCCAGGGCTGCTGACTAGGGCCCATGAGCAGTTCTTC
>TRBJ2-7|.|TRBV19|.
CASSVTGTYEQYF
TGTGCCAGTAGTGTCACAGGTACCTACGAGCAGTACTTC
>TRBJ2-1|.|TRBV5-5|.
CASSLLDNEQFF
TGTGCCAGCAGCTTACTAGACAATGAGCAGTTCTTC
>TRBJ2-1|few|TRBV6-6|TRBD2
CASSYGTSGRNEQFF
TGTGCCAGCAGTTACGGGACTAGCGGGAGAAATGAGCAGTTCTTC
>TRBJ1-1|.|TRBV6-6|.
CASSSTEAFF
TGTGCCAGCAGTTCAACTGAAGCTTTCTTT
>TRBJ1-2|.|TRBV24-1|TRBD1
CATSQTGYYGYTF
TGTGCCACCAGCCAGACAGGGTACTATGGCTACACCTTC
>TRBJ2-7|.|TRBV2|.
CASSEGLGGFIYEQYF
TGTGCCAGCAGTGAAGGTTTGGGAGGTTTTATCTACGAGCAGTACTTC
>TRBJ2-4|.|TRBV11-2|TRBD1
CASSSTGLAKNIQYF
TGTGCCAGCAGCTCGACAGGGCTAGCCAAAAACATTCAGTACTTC
>TRBJ1-1|.|TRBV7-3|.
CASSLRQNTEAFF
TGTGCCAGCAGCTTAAGGCAGAACACTGAAGCTTTCTTT
>TRBJ1-5|.|TRBV18|.
CASSQGLSNQPQHF
TGTGCCAGCTCACAGGGGCTGAGCAATCAGCCCCAGCATTTT
>TRBJ2-3|.|TRBV2|TRBD2
CASSPGLAGSDTQYF
TGTGCCAGCAGTCCCGGACTAGCGGGGTCAGATACGCAGTATTTT
>TRBJ2-1|.|TRBV7-7|.
CASSLAANHEQFF
TGTGCCAGCAGCTTAGCCGCTAATCATGAGCAGTTCTTC
>TRBJ1-4|.|TRBV20-1|TRBD1
CSASEQGGNEKLFF
TGCAGTGCTAGTGAACAGGGGGGTAATGAAAAACTGTTTTTT
>TRBJ2-3|.|TRBV3-1/TRBV3-2|TRBD1
CASSQGGTGGGDTQYF
TGTGCCAGCAGCCAAGGGGGGACAGGGGGAGGAGATACGCAGTATTTT
>TRBJ1-5|medium-sized|TRBV7-3|TRBD1
CASSCTGDGNQPQHF
TGTGCCAGCAGCTGTACAGGGGACGGCAATCAGCCCCAGCATTTT
>TRBJ2-1|.|TRBV5-1|.
CASSLEVVYNEQFF
TGCGCCAGCAGCTTAGAGGTAGTCTACAATGAGCAGTTCTTC
>TRBJ2-1|.|TRBV27|TRBD2
CASTTGGVWSYNEQFF
TGTGCCAGCACCACGGGGGGGGTATGGTCCTACAATGAGCAGTTCTTC